This TCR beta chain derives from a study of blood T cell repertoires in COVID-19. Assay: immunoSEQ multiplex PCR; the TCRdb copy retains only in-frame clones and omits some. This table has a few hundred thousand clones, about nine tenths appearing once. Within 2 weeks of study entry, exposed participants had contacted a PCR-confirmed or clinician-diagnosed COVID-19 case. The ends were cut back, 9 bases at V and 7 bases at J, with 15 bases in the middle. Germline CDR1 and CDR2: MNHEY and SVGAGI. This CDR3 has 12 residues. The receptor was isolated from a woman between 50 and 59 years old who had been exposed to COVID-19. The chain employs TRBV6-5 and TRBJ1-2; the D is unclear. Material: PBMCs or T cells enriched from blood (not recorded which). The CDR3, as DNA: TGTGCCAGTCTAGGCTTTGTGGGTGGCTACACCTTC. Amino acid sequence: CASLGFVGGYTF.